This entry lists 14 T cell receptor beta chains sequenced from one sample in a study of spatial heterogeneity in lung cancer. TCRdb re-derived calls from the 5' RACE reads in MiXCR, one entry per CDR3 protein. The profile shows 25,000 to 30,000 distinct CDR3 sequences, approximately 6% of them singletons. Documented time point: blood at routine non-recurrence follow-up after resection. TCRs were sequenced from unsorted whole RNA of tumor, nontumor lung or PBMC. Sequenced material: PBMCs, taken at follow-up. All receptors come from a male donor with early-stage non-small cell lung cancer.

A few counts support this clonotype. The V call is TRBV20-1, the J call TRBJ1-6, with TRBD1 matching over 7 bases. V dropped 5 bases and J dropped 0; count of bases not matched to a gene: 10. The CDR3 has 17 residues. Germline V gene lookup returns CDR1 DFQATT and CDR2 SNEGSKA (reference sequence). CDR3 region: CSARPGQKSSYNSPLHF. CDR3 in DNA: TGCAGTGCTCGACCGGGACAGAAGAGCTCCTATAATTCACCCCTCCACTTT.

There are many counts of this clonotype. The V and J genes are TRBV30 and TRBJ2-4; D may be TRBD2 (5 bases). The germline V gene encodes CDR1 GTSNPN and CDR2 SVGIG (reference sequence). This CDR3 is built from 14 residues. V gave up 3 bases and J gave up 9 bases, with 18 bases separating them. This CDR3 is CAWSLPGVSGIQYF. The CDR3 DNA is TGTGCCTGGAGCCTCCCCGGAGTGAGCGGCATTCAGTACTTC.

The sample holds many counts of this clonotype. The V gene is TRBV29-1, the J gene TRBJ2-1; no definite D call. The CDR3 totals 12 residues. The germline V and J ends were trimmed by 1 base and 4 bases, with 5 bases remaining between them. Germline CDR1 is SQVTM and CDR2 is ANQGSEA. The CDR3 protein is CSVEVQYNEQFF. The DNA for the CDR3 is TGCAGCGTTGAAGTTCAGTACAATGAGCAGTTCTTC.

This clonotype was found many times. The DNA of the CDR3 is TGTGCCAGCAGCCAGGGGGCAGGAGTCCAAGAGACCCAGTACTTC. Its translation: CASSQGAGVQETQYF. The chain couples TRBV6-2 or TRBV6-3 to TRBJ2-5; 8 positions agree with TRBD1. Germline CDR1 MNHEY, CDR2 SVGEGT. The trim removed 6 bases at V and 1 base at J, leaving 7 bases unmatched. The CDR3 is made up of 15 amino acids.

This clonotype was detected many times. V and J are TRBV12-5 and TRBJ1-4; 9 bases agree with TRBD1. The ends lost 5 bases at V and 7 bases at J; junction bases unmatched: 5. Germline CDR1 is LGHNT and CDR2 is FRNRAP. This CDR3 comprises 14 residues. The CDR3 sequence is CASGTDRGSEKLFF. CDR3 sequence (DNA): TGTGCTAGTGGTACGGACAGGGGTTCTGAAAAACTGTTTTTT.

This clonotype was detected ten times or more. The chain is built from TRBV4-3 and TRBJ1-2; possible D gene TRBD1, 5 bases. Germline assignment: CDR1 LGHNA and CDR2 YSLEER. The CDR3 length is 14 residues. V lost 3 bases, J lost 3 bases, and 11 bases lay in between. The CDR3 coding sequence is TGCGCCAGCAGCCAGAGGGGTTCATACTATGGCTACACCTTC. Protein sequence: CASSQRGSYYGYTF.

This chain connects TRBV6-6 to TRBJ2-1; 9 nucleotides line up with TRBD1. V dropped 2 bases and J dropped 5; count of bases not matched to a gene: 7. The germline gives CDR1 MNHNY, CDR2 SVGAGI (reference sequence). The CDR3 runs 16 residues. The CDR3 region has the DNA TGTGCCAGCAGTTACGAGGCGGGACAGGGAAACAATGAGCAGTTCTTC. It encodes CASSYEAGQGNNEQFF.

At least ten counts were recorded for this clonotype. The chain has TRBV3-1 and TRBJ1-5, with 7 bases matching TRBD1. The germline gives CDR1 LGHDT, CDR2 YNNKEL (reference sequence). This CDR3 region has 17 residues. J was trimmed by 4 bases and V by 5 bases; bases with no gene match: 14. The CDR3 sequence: CASSFRGREVGNQPQHF. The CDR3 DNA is TGTGCCAGCAGCTTCAGGGGGAGGGAAGTCGGTAATCAGCCCCAGCATTTT.

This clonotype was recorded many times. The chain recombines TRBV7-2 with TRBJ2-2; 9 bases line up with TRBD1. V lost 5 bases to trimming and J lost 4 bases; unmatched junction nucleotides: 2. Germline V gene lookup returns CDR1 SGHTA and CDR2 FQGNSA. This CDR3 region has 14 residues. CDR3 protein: CASSRDRATGELFF. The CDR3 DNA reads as TGTGCCAGCAGCCGGGACAGGGCCACCGGGGAGCTGTTTTTT. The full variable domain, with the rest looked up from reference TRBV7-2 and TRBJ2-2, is GAGVSQSPSNKVTEKGKDVELRCDPISGHTALYWYRQSLGQGLEFLIYFQGNSAPDKSGLPSDRFSAERTGGSVSTLTIQRTQQEDSAVYLCASSRDRATGELFFGEGSRLTVL.

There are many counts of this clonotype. The CDR3 DNA sequence: TGTGCCAGCAGGGGCATGAACACTGAAGCTTTCTTT. Protein product: CASRGMNTEAFF. The genes are TRBV6-6 and TRBJ1-1; no clear D. In germline, CDR1 is MNHNY, CDR2 SVGAGI (reference sequence). Trimming shortened V by 6 bases and J by 0 bases, and 5 bases separated the two germline ends. The CDR3 sequence is 12 residues long.

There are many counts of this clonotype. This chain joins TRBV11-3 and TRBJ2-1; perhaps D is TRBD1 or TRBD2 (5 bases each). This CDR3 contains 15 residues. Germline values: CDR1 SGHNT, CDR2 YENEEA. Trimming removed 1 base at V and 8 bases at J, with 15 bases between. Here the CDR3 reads CASSLAGYKGDEQFF. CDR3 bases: TGTGCCAGCAGCTTAGCGGGATATAAAGGGGATGAGCAGTTCTTC.

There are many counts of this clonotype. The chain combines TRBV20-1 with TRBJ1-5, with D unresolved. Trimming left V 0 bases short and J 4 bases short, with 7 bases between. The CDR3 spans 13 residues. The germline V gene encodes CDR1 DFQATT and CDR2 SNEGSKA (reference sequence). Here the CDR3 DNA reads TGCAGTGCTAGAGAGGCACTTAATCAGCCCCAGCATTTT. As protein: CSAREALNQPQHF.

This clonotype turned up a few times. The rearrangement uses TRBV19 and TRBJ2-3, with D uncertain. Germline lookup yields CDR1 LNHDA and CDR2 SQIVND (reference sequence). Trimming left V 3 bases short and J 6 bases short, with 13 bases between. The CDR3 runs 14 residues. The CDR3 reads CASSIMDQWDTQYF. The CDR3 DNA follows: TGTGCCAGTAGTATCATGGACCAATGGGATACGCAGTATTTT.

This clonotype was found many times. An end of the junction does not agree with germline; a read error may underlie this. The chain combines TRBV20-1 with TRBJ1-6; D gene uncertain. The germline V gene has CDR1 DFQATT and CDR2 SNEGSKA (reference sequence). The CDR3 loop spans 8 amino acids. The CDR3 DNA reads TGCAAGGCAGGACCGGGAGACTTT. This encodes CKAGPGDF.